The 21 T cell receptor beta chains below were found in one sample sequenced in a study of blood T cell repertoires in COVID-19. Generated by immunoSEQ multiplex PCR, the TCRdb table keeps only in-frame clones and is missing some. The sample has nearly 200,000 clones, 84% seen once; the top ten hold around 7.5%. Material: PBMCs or T cells enriched from blood (not recorded which). These receptors were taken from a man in his forties or fifties who had recovered from COVID-19.

V gene TRBV7-2 combines with J gene TRBJ1-2, with D unclear. The CDR3 is 15 amino acids. Germline CDR1 reads SGHTA; CDR2 reads FQGNSA. Trimming took off 5 bases at V and 6 bases at J, with 19 bases between the two ends. CDR3 sequence (DNA): TGTGCCAGCAGCCTTCAAGTGCAGGAAATCCATGGCTACACCTTC. Its protein is CASSLQVQEIHGYTF.

The V and J genes are TRBV29-1 and TRBJ2-7, with TRBD1 identical over 11 bases. This CDR3 spans 16 amino acids. The germline CDR1 and CDR2 sequences are SQVTM and ANQGSEA. With V trimmed by 1 base and J by 0 bases, 5 bases remained unmatched. The CDR3 loop reads CSVEGPGQGVSYEQYF. DNA of the CDR3: TGCAGCGTTGAAGGTCCGGGACAGGGGGTCTCCTACGAGCAGTACTTC.

The chain uses TRBV2 and TRBJ1-6, with unresolved D. The V gene lost 8 bases and the J gene lost 9 bases, with 5 bases spanning the gap. This CDR3 spans 10 amino acids. Germline loops: CDR1 SNHLY, CDR2 FYNNEI. The CDR3 DNA reads TGTGCCAGCGGACTTTCACCCCTCCACTTT. Translating gives CASGLSPLHF.

On this clone: The same CDR3 also results from other DNA sequences found in this sample. This chain links TRBV7-2 with TRBJ1-3, with D perhaps TRBD1 (6 bases). V was pared by 1 base and J by 4 bases, with 11 bases between. CDR1 is SGHTA and CDR2 is FQGNSA in the germline V gene. The CDR3 has 15 residues. CDR3 sequence (DNA): TGTGCCAGCAGCTTAGACAGGGTGCGGGGAAACACCATATATTTT. It codes for CASSLDRVRGNTIYF.

This clone was detected only a few times. The J gene is TRBJ2-5, the V gene TRBV4-3; D possibly corresponds to TRBD1 (6 bases). The CDR3 is made up of 15 amino acids. Trimming stripped 1 base from V and 5 bases from J, with 14 bases between. The germline CDR1 and CDR2 sequences are LGHNA and YSLEER. Here the CDR3 DNA reads TGCGCCAGCAGCCAAGGGGCAGGGGTGGGCGAGACCCAGTACTTC. Its protein product is CASSQGAGVGETQYF.

The chain combines TRBV27 with TRBJ2-1, with 9 bases aligning to TRBD1. From germline, CDR1 is MNHEY and CDR2 SMNVEV (reference sequence). The junction had 7 bases not matched to a gene; V was cut back by 3 bases and J by 10 bases. The CDR3 spans 14 residues. The CDR3 DNA follows: TGTGCCAGCAGTTTCGGGACAGGGTATGGGGAGCAGTTCTTC. Its protein product is CASSFGTGYGEQFF.

The J gene is TRBJ1-2, the V gene TRBV18, with 10 nucleotides matching TRBD1. Germline values: CDR1 KGHSH, CDR2 LQKENI. CDR3 length: 13 residues. Trimming removed 4 bases from V and 7 bases from J; junction bases left unmatched: 3. CDR3 sequence: CASSRGTGAGYTF. CDR3 DNA: TGTGCCAGCTCACGCGGGACAGGGGCTGGCTACACCTTC.

The rearrangement links TRBV11-3 to TRBJ2-5; 11 positions match TRBD2. Germline V gene lookup returns CDR1 SGHNT and CDR2 YENEEA. With 3 bases clipped from V and 5 bases from J, the junction kept 5 bases outside the gene matches. The CDR3 extends over 15 amino acids. CDR3 residues: CASSFSGGALETQYF. CDR3 coding DNA: TGTGCCAGCAGCTTTAGCGGGGGGGCCTTGGAGACCCAGTACTTC.

The rearrangement uses TRBV7-9 and TRBJ1-1, with D uncertain. Trimming cost V 5 bases and J 8 bases, with 15 bases left between them. The V gene's germline CDR1 is SEHNR and CDR2 FQNEAQ (reference sequence). CDR3 size: 13 residues. The CDR3 loop is CASSVSGSREAFF. CDR3 nucleotide sequence: TGTGCCAGCAGCGTATCAGGTAGTAGGGAAGCTTTCTTT.

The chain combines TRBV30 with TRBJ2-3; TRBD1 matches 7 bases. This CDR3 region has 14 residues. The J segment lost 6 bases and the V segment lost 6 bases, leaving 12 bases of the junction unmatched. Germline V gives CDR1 GTSNPN, CDR2 SVGIG (reference sequence). In DNA form, the CDR3 reads TGTGCCTGCTCATTAGGGGGCGCCCCTGATACGCAGTATTTT. Translating gives CACSLGGAPDTQYF.

This clone appeared once. The chain couples TRBV6-1 to TRBJ1-2; TRBD1 matches 7 bases. The trim removed 2 bases at V and 8 bases at J, leaving 8 bases unmatched. This CDR3 spans 14 amino acids. Germline V gene lookup returns CDR1 MNHNS and CDR2 SASEGT. CDR3 DNA sequence: TGTGCCAGCAGTGAAAACAGGGGATGGGGGGGCTACACCTTC. This translates into CASSENRGWGGYTF.

This chain uses TRBV7-2 with TRBJ2-7; D is possibly TRBD1 (5 bases). V lost 5 bases and J lost 0, with 11 bases in between. Germline values: CDR1 SGHTA, CDR2 FQGNSA. The CDR3 loop spans 14 amino acids. The CDR3 region is CASSLGHFSYEQYF. CDR3 DNA: TGTGCCAGCAGCCTAGGACACTTCTCCTACGAGCAGTACTTC.

This clone was counted a few times. V and J are TRBV28 and TRBJ1-5; possible D gene TRBD1, 6 bases. Germline V CDR1 and CDR2: MDHEN, SYDVKM. V dropped 6 bases and J dropped 5 bases, with 20 bases sitting between them. The CDR3 loop spans 16 amino acids. CDR3 DNA: TGTGCCAGCAGATTGGGGCCGGACAGACCCCATCAGCCCCAGCATTTT. Its protein is CASRLGPDRPHQPQHF.

This clone has just one count. The chain is built from TRBV10-3 and TRBJ1-1; D gene ambiguous. Germline loops: CDR1 ENHRY, CDR2 SYGVKD. The CDR3 runs 12 residues. V lost 11 bases and J lost 5, with 15 bases in between. Here the CDR3 DNA reads TGTGCCCCAGAGGCGGGCGCGACTGAAGCTTTCTTT. As protein: CAPEAGATEAFF.

The chain has TRBV18 and TRBJ2-7; tentative D call: TRBD2 (6 bases). From germline, CDR1 is KGHSH and CDR2 LQKENI. The V gene lost 2 bases and the J gene lost 0 bases, with 11 bases spanning the gap. The CDR3 covers 15 residues. CDR3 bases: TGTGCCAGCTCACCAGGACGGGGGAGCTCCTACGAGCAGTACTTC. Its translation: CASSPGRGSSYEQYF.

The rearrangement links TRBV19 to TRBJ2-2; TRBD2 matches 7 bases. In germline, CDR1 is LNHDA, CDR2 SQIVND (reference sequence). The trim removed 7 bases at V and 4 bases at J, leaving 9 bases unmatched. The CDR3 is 15 amino acids. The CDR3, as DNA: TGTGCCAGTACCCCAAGGAGGGAGGGCACCGGGGAGCTGTTTTTT. This encodes CASTPRREGTGELFF. The entire variable domain, with the rest obtained from reference TRBV19 and TRBJ2-2, is as follows: DGGITQSPKYLFRKEGQNVTLSCEQNLNHDAMYWYRQDPGQGLRLIYYSQIVNDFQKGDIAEGYSVSREKKESFPLTVTSAQKNPTAFYLCASTPRREGTGELFFGEGSRLTVL.

The rearrangement uses TRBV5-1 and TRBJ1-1; D gene unclear. Germline V gives CDR1 SGHRS, CDR2 YFSETQ. V was cut by 0 bases and J by 5 bases, with 8 bases left in between. This CDR3 has 13 amino acids. The CDR3 loop is CASSLDTKTEAFF. CDR3 sequence (DNA): TGCGCCAGCAGCTTGGACACGAAGACTGAAGCTTTCTTT.

This clone occurred many times. V gene TRBV6-5 combines with J gene TRBJ1-1, with 7 bases aligning to TRBD1. Germline trimming cut 5 bases from V and 2 bases from J; bases unmatched to any gene: 2. CDR3 size: 13 residues. Per the germline V gene, CDR1 is MNHEY and CDR2 is SVGAGI. The CDR3 is CASSQGGNTEAFF. In nucleotides, the CDR3 is TGTGCCAGCAGTCAGGGGGGCAACACTGAAGCTTTCTTT.

This sequence joins TRBV12-3 or TRBV12-4 and TRBJ1-4; the D gene is possibly TRBD1 (6 bases). The V end was cut by 5 bases, the J end by 7 bases, with 11 bases between. This CDR3 comprises 13 residues. CDR3 sequence: CASSNGRGEKLFF. The CDR3 coding sequence is TGTGCCAGCAGTAATGGCAGGGGTGAAAAACTGTTTTTT.

Comments on this clone: This sample also contains other DNA sequences that code for the same CDR3. This sequence joins TRBV5-1 and TRBJ1-2, with 8 nucleotides matching TRBD1. V was pared by 4 bases and J by 4 bases, with 6 bases of the junction left unmatched. The germline V gene encodes CDR1 SGHRS and CDR2 YFSETQ. The CDR3 contains 14 residues. The chain's CDR3 is CASSVGQGGYGYTF. The CDR3 DNA reads as TGCGCCAGCAGCGTCGGACAGGGAGGCTATGGCTACACCTTC.

This chain joins TRBV11-2 and TRBJ2-5; TRBD1 might be the D (5 bases). The germline V gene has CDR1 SGHAT and CDR2 FQNNGV. The CDR3 covers 15 residues. V lost 2 bases and J lost 4, with 14 bases in between. For the CDR3, the DNA is TGTGCCAGCAGCTTATCCGGGTGGGGCCGAGAGACCCAGTACTTC. It is translated as CASSLSGWGRETQYF.